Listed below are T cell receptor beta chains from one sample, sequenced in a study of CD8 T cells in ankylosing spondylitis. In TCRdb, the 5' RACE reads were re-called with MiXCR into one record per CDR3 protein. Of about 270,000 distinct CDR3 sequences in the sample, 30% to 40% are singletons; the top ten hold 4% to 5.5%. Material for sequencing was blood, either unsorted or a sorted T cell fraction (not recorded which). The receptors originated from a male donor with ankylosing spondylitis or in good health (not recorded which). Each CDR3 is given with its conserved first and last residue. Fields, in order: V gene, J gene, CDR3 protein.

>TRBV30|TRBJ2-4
CACRPMDKNIQYF
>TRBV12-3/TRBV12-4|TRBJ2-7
CASSHDREDTYEQYF
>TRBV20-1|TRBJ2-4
CSARPDRGRNPHIQYF
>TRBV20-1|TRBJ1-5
CSASYRGGGQPQHF
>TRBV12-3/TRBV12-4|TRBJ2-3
CASSPEARSTDTQYF
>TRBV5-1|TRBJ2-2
CASRLLTGVNTGELFF
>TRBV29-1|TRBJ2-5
CSVGTGGQETQYF
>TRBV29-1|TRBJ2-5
CSVVRVGETQYF
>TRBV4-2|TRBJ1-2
CASSPGDTGTGGSGYTF
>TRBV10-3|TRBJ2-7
CAISGSGTGFGLWDF
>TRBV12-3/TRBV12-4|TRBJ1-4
CASSYRGGGATNEKLFF
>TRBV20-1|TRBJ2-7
CSPKGGADYYEQYF
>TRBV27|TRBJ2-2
CASSLMDYGTGELFF
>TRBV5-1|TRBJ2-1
CASSPPSSYNEQFF
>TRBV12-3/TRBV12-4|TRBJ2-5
CASRDNLRETQYF
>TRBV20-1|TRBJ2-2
CSARLLAGGRSGELFF
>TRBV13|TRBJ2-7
CASSSSPTSAYEQYF
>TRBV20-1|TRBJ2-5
CSANGAGGLYF
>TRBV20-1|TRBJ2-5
CSSWGQAAGERETQYF
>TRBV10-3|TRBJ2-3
CAISESVRTDTQYF
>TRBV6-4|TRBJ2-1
CASSEGQGAYNEQFF
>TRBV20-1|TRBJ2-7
CSARPGRSYEQYF